The clone carrying this TCR beta chain was observed a handful of times. Antigen unknown. The V and J ends lost 5 bases and 6 bases respectively, with 8 bases between them. There are 11 residues in the CDR3. CDR1 is SGHTA and CDR2 is FQGNSA in the germline V gene. This sample is drawn from a study of vaccination and CD4 T cells after COVID-19. Cultured CD4+ T cell DNA underwent sequencing with the Oncomine TCR Beta short-read assay. Each CDR3 protein gets one entry after TCRdb re-called the PCR reads with MiXCR. The sample contains some 16,000 distinct CDR3 sequences, approximately 44% of which appear only once. Treatment defined: roughly ten-day PBMC culture with coronavirus spike peptide pools or control peptides (ViraFEST assay).

The rearrangement joins TRBV7-2 to TRBJ2-7; unclear D gene. The sequencing here drew on CD4+ T cells from blood, cultured in vitro, taken after SARS-CoV-2 vaccination. This sequence was found in a human donor who had recovered from COVID-19. The chain's CDR3 is CASSDSAEQYF. The CDR3 region has the DNA TGTGCCAGCAGCGACTCCGCCGAGCAGTACTTC.